These T cell receptor beta chains were read from a single sample in a study of T cell responses to AZD1222 COVID-19 vaccine. Sequencing was performed with immunoSEQ multiplex PCR; in TCRdb, only in-frame clones are kept and a portion is missing. The sample carries 140,000 to 150,000 clones, approximately 89% recorded once. Sequencing was performed on peripheral blood, taken on day 0 of AZD1222 vaccination. The receptors were gathered from an adult in good health. The CDR3 runs from the conserved cysteine through the conserved F or W. Fields, in order: V gene, J gene, CDR3 protein.

TRBV7-9	TRBJ1-1	CASSPPVGRAEAFF
TRBV20-1	TRBJ1-1	CSPLRTTEAFF
TRBV9	TRBJ1-1	CASSESLARNTEAFF
TRBV13	TRBJ2-1	CASSEQNGIEQFF
TRBV11-2	TRBJ1-4	CASSVGQGGEKLFF
TRBV7-9	TRBJ1-6	CASSLATAGRVRSPLHF
TRBV7-2	TRBJ1-1	CASSEQGNTEAFF
TRBV15	TRBJ2-3	CATSRGRGPFSDTQYF
TRBV20-1	TRBJ1-5	CSASKQLTANQPQHF
TRBV5-5	TRBJ2-7	CASSYPTGHSYEQYF
TRBV9	TRBJ2-6	CASSVGSGANVLTF
TRBV15	TRBJ2-3	CATSRDRGSDTQYF
TRBV29-1	TRBJ1-1	CSVVGEGMNTEAFF
TRBV28	TRBJ1-2	CASSLLVNDYTF
TRBV5-1	TRBJ1-5	CASSLGTGVQPQHF
TRBV15	TRBJ2-2	CATSRDETIRGATGELFF
TRBV7-6	TRBJ1-3	CASSLGRTGSLGNTIYF
TRBV4-1	TRBJ2-7	CASSQGTGGRSYEQYF
TRBV5-6	TRBJ2-7	CASKLQTVYEQYF
TRBV6-5	TRBJ2-1	CASSHTNEQFF
TRBV27	TRBJ1-4	CASSSATGILDEKLFF
TRBV18	TRBJ2-7	CASSPRQGTYEQYF
TRBV6-2/TRBV6-3	TRBJ2-7	CASSSTGGAYYEQYF
TRBV27	TRBJ2-5	CASSHRGRETQYF
TRBV24-1	TRBJ1-2	CATSFLDLTGPHGYTF
TRBV18	TRBJ1-1	CASSLGQGNTEAFF
TRBV9	TRBJ1-5	CASSAVEGISNQPQHF
TRBV2	TRBJ2-7	CASSEQGNSLEQYF
TRBV3-1/TRBV3-2	TRBJ2-1	CASSQGGRGAGRTEQFF
TRBV18	TRBJ1-5	CASSPAGTIVNQPQHF
TRBV7-2	TRBJ1-3	CASAATGSTGNTIYF
TRBV6-1	TRBJ1-2	CASSANPGARGYGYTF
TRBV4-2	TRBJ1-2	CASSPFQPGYEGYTF
TRBV6-2/TRBV6-3	TRBJ1-1	CASSYSGRVRAFF
TRBV9	TRBJ2-5	CASSVGGLVTETQYF
TRBV24-1	TRBJ2-3	CATSDPGQSNTQYF
TRBV5-4	TRBJ1-3	CASTERGGFSGNTIYF
TRBV9	TRBJ1-5	CVNGTPGGQPQHF
TRBV5-8	TRBJ2-5	CASGLSRRTQYF
TRBV12-5	TRBJ1-2	CASGLNRGDYTF
TRBV5-5	TRBJ1-2	CASSRGQGSNYGYTF
TRBV7-2	TRBJ2-7	CASSLAREGYYEQYF
TRBV10-3	TRBJ1-6	CAIRILDLSYNSPLHF
TRBV11-2	TRBJ2-7	CASSLESGHSYEQYF
TRBV4-1	TRBJ1-1	CASSQDGRTGGNEAFF